This T cell receptor beta chain derives from a study of blood T cell repertoires in COVID-19. CDR1 and CDR2 from the germline V gene are MDHEN and SYDVKM. The CDR3 is 14 amino acids. Trimming took off 5 bases at V and 2 bases at J, with 10 bases between the two ends. The study recruited exposed participants who had met a COVID-19 case within 2 weeks before entry. Original processing notes: Estimation of nucleated cell counts relied on the amplification of reference gene primers. Libraries were prepared by immunoSEQ multiplex PCR; TCRdb keeps only in-frame clonotypes and omits some of them. V, J and clone size derive from that table, while D and trimming were established from the DNA sequence. In the table there are 250,000 or so clones, more than 85% of which are singletons.

The sequenced sample was PBMCs or T cells enriched from blood (not recorded which). The TCR originated in a man in his forties who had been exposed to COVID-19. This chain links TRBV28 with TRBJ1-5; possible D gene TRBD1, 5 bases. This CDR3 reads CASSLVGGNQPQHF. In DNA form, the CDR3 reads TGTGCCAGCAGTCTAGTAGGGGGCAATCAGCCCCAGCATTTT.